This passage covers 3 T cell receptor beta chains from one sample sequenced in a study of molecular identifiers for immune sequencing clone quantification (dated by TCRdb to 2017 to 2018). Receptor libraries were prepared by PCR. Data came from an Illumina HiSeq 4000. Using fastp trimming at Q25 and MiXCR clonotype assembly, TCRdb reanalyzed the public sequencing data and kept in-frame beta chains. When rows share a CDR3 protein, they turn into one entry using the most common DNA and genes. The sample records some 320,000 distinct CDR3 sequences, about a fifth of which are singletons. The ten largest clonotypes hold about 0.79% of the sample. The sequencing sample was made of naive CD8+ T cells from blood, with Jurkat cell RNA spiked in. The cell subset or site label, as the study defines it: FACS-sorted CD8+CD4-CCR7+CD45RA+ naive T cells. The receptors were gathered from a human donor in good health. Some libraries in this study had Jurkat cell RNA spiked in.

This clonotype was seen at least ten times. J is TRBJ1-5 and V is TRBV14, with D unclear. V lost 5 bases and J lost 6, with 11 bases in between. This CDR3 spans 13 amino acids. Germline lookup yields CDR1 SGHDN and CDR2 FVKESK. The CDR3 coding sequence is TGTGCCAGCAGCGGCGCCGGCGGTCAGCCCCAGCATTTT. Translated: CASSGAGGQPQHF. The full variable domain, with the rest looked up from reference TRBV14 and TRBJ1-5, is EAGVTQFPSHSVIEKGQTVTLRCDPISGHDNLYWYRRVMGKEIKFLLHFVKESKQDESGMPNNRFLAERTGGTYSTLKVQPAELEDSGVYFCASSGAGGQPQHFGDGTRLSIL.

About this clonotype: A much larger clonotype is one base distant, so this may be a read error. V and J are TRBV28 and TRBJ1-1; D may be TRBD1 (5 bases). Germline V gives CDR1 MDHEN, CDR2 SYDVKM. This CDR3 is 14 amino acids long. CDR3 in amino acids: CASSLGPMNTEALF. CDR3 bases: TGTGCCAGCAGTCTGGGACCTATGAACACTGAAGCTCTCTTT.

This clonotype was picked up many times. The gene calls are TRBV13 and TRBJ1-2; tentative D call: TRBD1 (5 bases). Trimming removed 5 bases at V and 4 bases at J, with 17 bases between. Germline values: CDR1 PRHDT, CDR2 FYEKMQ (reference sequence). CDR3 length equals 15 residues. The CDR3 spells CASSQGTQGRYGYTF. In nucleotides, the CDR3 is TGTGCCAGCAGCCAGGGCACGCAGGGTCGCTATGGCTACACCTTC. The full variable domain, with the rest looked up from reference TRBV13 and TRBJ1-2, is AAGVIQSPRHLIKEKRETATLKCYPIPRHDTVYWYQQGPGQDPQFLISFYEKMQSDKGSIPDRFSAQQFSDYHSELNMSSLELGDSALYFCASSQGTQGRYGYTFGSGTRLTVV.